What follows describes a single T cell receptor (beta chain). With 7 bases removed from V and 8 bases from J, the gap between germline ends came to 9 bases. The V gene's germline CDR1 is MNHNY and CDR2 SVGAGI (reference sequence). The length of the CDR3 is 11 residues. Profiled with immunoSEQ multiplex PCR; TCRdb holds only in-frame clones, not every one. The sample holds 150,000 to 160,000 clones, roughly 87% seen once. This record comes from a study of radiation and T cells in renal cell carcinoma. Documented time point: blood 2 weeks post-SBRT. Sample treatment: 15 Gy SBRT to primary tumor, nephrectomy 4 weeks later.

This chain connects TRBV6-6 to TRBJ2-1; a weak D match, TRBD1 (6 bases). The clonotype comes from a woman aged 45-65 years with renal cell carcinoma. The sample consisted of blood, taken from a patient whose treatment included radiotherapy and nephrectomy. CDR3 in amino acids: CASTKGDEQFF. DNA for the CDR3: TGTGCCAGCACCAAGGGGGATGAGCAGTTCTTC.